Sequencing of this TCR delta chain was carried out in a study of Vγ9Vδ2 T cells in congenital toxoplasmosis listed by TCRdb under 2021. Context from the whole study: To diagnose congenital toxoplasmosis, IgG, IgM and IgA serology, Western blot and an in-house interferon-gamma release assay were used. TCR sequencing covered roughly five infected and roughly 11 uninfected infants at 2 months, plus 3 infected and 4 uninfected infants at 1 year. Gamma and delta chain CDR3 repertoires of sorted blood gammadelta T cells were compared between congenitally T. gondii-infected and uninfected infants. Repertoire sequencing was done on samples from infants at 2 months after birth and at 1 year of age. Results and caveats for the whole study, not just this receptor: Repertoire differences between infected and uninfected infants were less clear at 1 year of age than at 2 months. A public TRGV9 clonotype was highly prevalent in both infected and uninfected infants. Among roughly 2-month-old infants, germline-encoded fetal-type TRDV2 CDR3 sequences seemed to show up more often in infected than in uninfected infants, which suggests an in utero expansion footprint. At 2 months, TRGV9 and TRDV2 CDR3s of infected infants appeared to carry fewer N additions than uninfected infants, especially TRDV2-TRDJ1 sequences. Two months was the earliest age with enough suitable sample material for TCR repertoire analysis, so newborn repertoires were not sequenced.

cDNA was generated in one tube by template-switch reverse transcription with TRGC- and TRDC-specific primers, using SuperScript II. The TRGC primer was designed so that it binds both the TRGC1 and the TRGC2 constant genes. The KAPA Real-Time Library Amplification Kit was used for TRG and TRD amplification, and AMPure XP bead purification was performed between steps. Illumina sequencing adapters were added by index PCR using the Nextera XT Index Kit. Sequencing of TRG and TRD amplicons was performed on an Illumina MiSeq with the V2 300 kit, and 150 bp paired-end reads were generated. Under the source paper's analysis protocol: Read quality was checked with FastQC version 0.11.8 before further analysis. Reads were mapped to GenBank TRG or TRD reference genes, and MiXCR version 3.0.3 was used to assemble CDR3 sequences. Default MiXCR settings were kept, except that 3 rather than 5 consecutive nucleotides were used to assemble TRDD gene segments. N additions, CDR3 length, J segment length and clonotype sharing between samples were computed with VDJtools version 1.2.1. Out-of-frame CDR3 sequences and those containing stop codons were excluded from analysis. Infant repertoires were assessed for overlap with previously published fetal, cord blood and adult blood Vgamma9Vdelta2 repertoires. Clonotypes were called again by TCRdb from the public reads via CATT, and duplicate nucleotide sequences were then merged into one entry. The V and J calls were not made by the authors but by TCRdb's processing. Present in this sample are about 600 delta-chain clones, around 4% of which were seen just once. The top ten hold over 20% of the sample.

This clone is identified as hyperexpanded (1% or more). The target of this receptor is not known. There are no base qualities to consult, and no much larger clone falls within one base. This specimen includes other DNA sequences encoding the same CDR3. The same treatment, consisting of spiramycin and/or pyrimethamine plus sulfadiazine plus folinic acid, was given to mothers of infected and uninfected infants alike. Every infant, whether infected or uninfected, was delivered at term, after more than 37 weeks of gestation. Around 0.9 mL of blood was processed into PBMCs by Lymphoprep gradient centrifugation, then cryopreserved in liquid nitrogen and shipped to Belgium. Thawed PBMCs were labeled with Zombie NIR viability dye and stained with CD3, TCR gammadelta, Vgamma9 and Vdelta2 antibodies. CD3+ TCRgammadelta+ T cells were sorted on a FACSAria III with a mean purity of approximately 98%. For each sample, RNA was extracted from around 10,000 sorted gammadelta T cells with the RNeasy Micro Kit. Each infant was born to a mother who had been enrolled with a primary T. gondii infection during pregnancy. The infants' peripheral blood was drawn at an outpatient microbiology and virology center located in Pavia, Italy.

According to the germline V gene, CDR1 reads TSWWSYY and CDR2 reads QGS. The CDR3, from cysteine to phenylalanine, totals 15 residues. Just the 45-base CDR3 DNA is kept, in frame starting at base 1. V loses 1 base, J loses 1 base, and the germline ends lie 10 bases apart. The receptor comes from a child younger than 10 born to a mother with Toxoplasma gondii infection during pregnancy, either congenitally infected or uninfected (not recorded which). Sequenced input: gamma-delta T cells from blood. This chain is built from TRDV1 and TRDJ1; the D gene remains uncertain. The bases read TGTGCTCTTGGGGAACACCGGGCGAGCACCGATAAACTCATCTTT. Translated, it gives CALGEHRASTDKLIF.